The 22 T cell receptor beta chains listed next were all sequenced from one sample in a study of T cells after yellow fever vaccination. TCRdb ran MiXCR on the 5' RACE reads and lists one entry per CDR3 protein. The repertoire holds about 500,000 distinct CDR3 sequences, with about a sixth as singletons. The sample in question was PBMCs, obtained 5 days after the first yellow fever vaccination. The source is a man aged 18 to 29 who received the YFV17D yellow fever vaccine.

This clonotype was detected only a few times. V usage is TRBV4-1 and J usage is TRBJ1-4; D gene ambiguous. V shed 4 bases and J shed 5 bases, with 11 bases lying between them. The CDR3 extends over 14 amino acids. The germline V gene encodes CDR1 MGHRA and CDR2 YSYEKL. The CDR3 nucleotides read TGCGCCAGCAGCCTCCATCTCGAGAATGAAAAACTGTTTTTT. Translated: CASSLHLENEKLFF.

This clonotype was seen many times. The chain has TRBV6-1 and TRBJ2-5; the D gene is possibly TRBD2 (7 bases). Trimming removed 6 bases at V and 4 bases at J, with 12 bases between. Germline V lookup: CDR1 MNHNS, CDR2 SASEGT. The CDR3 length is 13 residues. CDR3 in amino acids: CASRRGGRETQYF. The DNA of the CDR3 is TGTGCCAGCAGGAGGGGGGGGAGAGAGACCCAGTACTTC.

DNA of the CDR3: TGTGCCACCCAAGGGGGGGGGTTCGACTCCTACAATGAGCAGTTCTTC. It translates to CATQGGGFDSYNEQFF. V gene TRBV6-1 combines with J gene TRBJ2-1, with TRBD2 as a possible D gene (7 bases). V gave up 10 bases and J gave up 0 bases, with 19 bases separating them. Germline CDR1 is MNHNS and CDR2 is SASEGT. The CDR3 is 16 residues long.

The rearrangement joins TRBV6-1 to TRBJ2-1; D is perhaps TRBD1 (5 bases). The CDR3 extends over 15 amino acids. Germline V gene data show CDR1 as MNHNS and CDR2 as SASEGT. The germline V and J ends were trimmed by 6 bases and 2 bases, with 14 bases remaining between them. The CDR3 sequence is CASRLMTATYNEQFF. The DNA for the CDR3 is TGTGCCAGCAGACTTATGACAGCTACCTACAATGAGCAGTTCTTC.

There are a few counts of this clonotype. The DNA for the CDR3 is TGTGCCAGCAGCCAAGTAGGCAGGGAAAGTGTTACGCAGTATTTT. Translation gives CASSQVGRESVTQYF. The V gene is TRBV4-2, the J gene TRBJ2-3, with TRBD1 as a possible D gene (5 bases). V was pared by 1 base and J by 8 bases, with 16 bases between. The germline CDR1 and CDR2 sequences are LGHNA and YNFKEQ. The CDR3 covers 15 residues.

In its sample, this clonotype was seen once. This likely comes from a read error, as the CDR3 has no conserved phenylalanine or tryptophan at its end. This chain connects TRBV12-3 or TRBV12-4 to TRBJ1-2; 9 bases line up with TRBD1. The CDR3 loop spans 13 amino acids. J was trimmed by 7 bases and V by 6 bases; bases with no gene match: 6. The DNA of the CDR3 is TGTGCCAGCAGATGGACAGGGGCGGGTGGCTACACCATC. This gives the protein CASRWTGAGGYTI.

The rearrangement uses TRBV5-1 and TRBJ1-4, with a possible D match to TRBD1 (6 bases). Germline V gene data show CDR1 as SGHRS and CDR2 as YFSETQ. Trimming removed 5 bases from V and 5 bases from J, with 10 bases in between. The length of the CDR3 is 13 residues. CDR3: CASSEGQNEKLFF. The CDR3 region has the DNA TGCGCCAGCAGTGAAGGACAGAATGAAAAACTGTTTTTT.

This clonotype was counted between two and nine times. The genes are TRBV12-3 or TRBV12-4 and TRBJ2-2; no clear D gene. This CDR3 contains 14 residues. V lost 2 bases and J lost 7, with 11 bases in between. CDR3 region: CASSLTILDGELFF. The CDR3 DNA follows: TGTGCCAGCAGTTTAACTATACTTGACGGGGAGCTGTTTTTT.

This clonotype was seen more than once but under ten times. The rearrangement links TRBV5-6 to TRBJ2-3, with D possibly TRBD2 on 6 matching bases. The V gene lost 3 bases and the J gene lost 0 bases, with 17 bases spanning the gap. This CDR3 contains 17 residues. CDR1 is SGHDT, CDR2 YYEEEE, per germline. The CDR3 coding sequence is TGTGCCAGCAGCTCCTTTTCGGACGGGGGTAGCACAGATACGCAGTATTTT. Protein sequence: CASSSFSDGGSTDTQYF.

The chain couples TRBV4-1 to TRBJ1-2, with D unresolved. CDR1 is MGHRA, CDR2 YSYEKL, per germline. Trimming removed 2 bases from V and 8 bases from J, with 18 bases in between. CDR3 length: 15 residues. Written as DNA, the CDR3 is TGCGCCAGCAGCCAAAGTGCGTCATCTGAGTGGGGCTACACCTTC. This gives the protein CASSQSASSEWGYTF.

This clonotype was counted many times. This chain uses TRBV4-1 with TRBJ2-1; TRBD2 might be the D (5 bases). V gave up 7 bases and J gave up 10 bases, with 17 bases separating them. The CDR3 sequence is 13 residues long. Germline CDR1 is MGHRA and CDR2 is YSYEKL. The CDR3 DNA reads as TGCGCCAGCACCAACATAGGTACGGGAGAGCAGTTCTTC. Protein: CASTNIGTGEQFF.

This clonotype turned up a few times. This chain connects TRBV4-2 to TRBJ2-3; D may be TRBD2 (5 bases). The CDR3 runs to 16 residues. Trimming took 3 bases from V and 0 from J, leaving 13 bases between them. Per germline, CDR1 LGHNA and CDR2 YNFKEQ. CDR3 bases: TGTGCCAGCAGCCACAACCCGACTACAAGCACAGATACGCAGTATTTT. It specifies CASSHNPTTSTDTQYF.

This chain uses TRBV30 with TRBJ2-5, with D unresolved. The CDR3 consists of 13 residues. V lost 0 bases and J 1 base, leaving 6 bases between the germline ends. Germline CDR1 reads GTSNPN; CDR2 reads SVGIG (reference sequence). In DNA form, the CDR3 reads TGTGCCTGGAGTGTGCAGGTCCAAGAGACCCAGTACTTC. It translates to CAWSVQVQETQYF.

The gene calls are TRBV30 and TRBJ2-6; the D is unclear. Germline values: CDR1 GTSNPN, CDR2 SVGIG (reference sequence). Trimming stripped 3 bases from V and 2 bases from J, with 5 bases between. The CDR3 spans 13 residues. The DNA for the CDR3 is TGTGCCTGGAGCTTAGCTGGGGCCAACGTCCTGACTTTC. Its protein is CAWSLAGANVLTF.

The chain joins TRBV12-3 or TRBV12-4 to TRBJ1-1; 9 bases fit TRBD1. The V gene end was trimmed by 2 bases and the J gene end by 7 bases; junction bases not matched to a gene: 5. The CDR3 length is 14 residues. The CDR3 DNA follows: TGTGCCAGCAGTTTAACAGGGGGCGCAAATGAAGCTTTCTTT. Translation: CASSLTGGANEAFF.

A few counts support this clonotype. J is TRBJ2-5 and V is TRBV11-2, with D tentatively TRBD1 (7 bases). The CDR3 contains 18 residues. Germline CDR1 and CDR2: SGHAT and FQNNGV. Trimming took 3 bases from V and 2 from J, leaving 22 bases between them. CDR3 sequence: CASSFRRPTGEAQETQYF. DNA of the CDR3: TGTGCCAGCAGCTTTCGTCGTCCCACAGGGGAGGCGCAAGAGACCCAGTACTTC.

This chain joins TRBV9 and TRBJ2-2; D ambiguous. Trimming cost V 5 bases and J 4 bases, with 9 bases left between them. The V gene's germline CDR1 is SGDLS and CDR2 YYNGEE. The CDR3 length is 13 residues. This CDR3 is CASSRRPTGELFF. The CDR3 DNA reads as TGTGCCAGCAGTCGTCGGCCCACCGGGGAGCTGTTTTTT.

In its sample, this clonotype was seen a few times. The chain is built from TRBV5-6 and TRBJ2-1; 9 bases line up with TRBD2. The CDR3 loop spans 15 amino acids. With 4 bases clipped from V and 3 bases from J, the junction kept 5 bases outside the gene matches. Germline CDR1 and CDR2: SGHDT and YYEEEE. The DNA for the CDR3 is TGTGCCAGCAGCCTAGCGGGGCCCTACTACAATGAGCAGTTCTTC. Its protein is CASSLAGPYYNEQFF.

This clonotype was counted only a few times. The chain is built from TRBV7-3 and TRBJ2-7; no clear D. The CDR3 runs 15 residues. Germline V CDR1 and CDR2: SGHTA, FQGTGA. V lost 5 bases and J 2 bases, leaving 16 bases between the germline ends. The CDR3 DNA reads as TGTGCCAGCAGCCCTGGTTCGGGCACCGCCTACGAGCAGTACTTC. This encodes CASSPGSGTAYEQYF. The full variable domain, completed using reference TRBV7-3 and TRBJ2-7, is GAGVSQTPSNKVTEKGKYVELRCDPISGHTALYWYRQSLGQGPEFLIYFQGTGAADDSGLPNDRFFAVRPEGSVSTLKIQRTERGDSAVYLCASSPGSGTAYEQYFGPGTRLTVT.

The CDR3 DNA reads TGTGCCAGCAGCAAGAGAAGATCCGTACTATACAATGAGCAGTTCTTC. Its translation: CASSKRRSVLYNEQFF. This sequence joins TRBV12-3 or TRBV12-4 and TRBJ2-1; D unresolved. Between the trimmed V and J ends, which lost 6 bases and 4 bases, there was a span of 19 bases. There are 16 residues in the CDR3.

This clonotype was seen repeatedly, ten times or more. The genes are TRBV4-2 and TRBJ2-1, with TRBD2 identical over 9 bases. The V segment lost 4 bases and the J segment 7 bases; nucleotides outside the gene matches: 14. The CDR3 length is 17 residues. Germline CDR1 and CDR2: LGHNA and YNFKEQ. CDR3 coding DNA: TGTGCCAGCAGCCTCGGACCCTTGACTAGCGGCCCTAATGAGCAGTTCTTC. Translating it yields CASSLGPLTSGPNEQFF.

The V gene is TRBV6-1, the J gene TRBJ2-2; 13 bases line up with TRBD2. Germline lookup yields CDR1 MNHNS and CDR2 SASEGT. V trimming: 5 bases; J trimming: 0 bases; junction bases outside the gene matches: 6. There are 18 residues in the CDR3. DNA for the CDR3: TGTGCCAGCAGTCGGACTAGCGGGGGAGACGCGAACACCGGGGAGCTGTTTTTT. Its protein product is CASSRTSGGDANTGELFF.